The clone carrying this T cell receptor beta chain was observed many times. Not a single patient had been given any form of treatment at any point before undergoing thyroid surgery. The sample is drawn from a study of metastatic and nonmetastatic thyroid tumors. The CDR3 length is 16 residues. Germline V gene data show CDR1 as MNHEY and CDR2 as SVGEGT. Trimming took 6 bases from V and 6 from J, leaving 21 bases between them. In the original analysis: What underpinned the distant-metastasis classifier for papillary thyroid cancer was the set of CDR3 differences across clinicopathological groups. TCRdb re-called clones from the PCR reads using MiXCR. TCRdb's processing, not the authors', yielded these V and J calls. The sample contains about 92,000 clones, approximately 15% of which appear only once.

Specimen: blood. The sequence was collected from a female donor with papillary thyroid cancer or a benign thyroid nodule (not recorded which). Some clones in this sample may be carry-over from other donors' samples. This sequence joins TRBV6-2 or TRBV6-3 and TRBJ2-1, with D possibly TRBD2 on 6 matching bases. CDR3 residues: CASRMGLKETVNEQFF. CDR3 nucleotide sequence: TGTGCCAGCAGGATGGGACTCAAAGAGACAGTCAATGAGCAGTTCTTC.